Here is one T cell receptor beta chain with its context. Its antigen remains unidentified. These data are taken from a study of memory B cells and T cells in multiple sclerosis. Regarding the study as a whole: Shared clonotype counts depended on differing compartment clone-set sizes and were normalized.

Clones were sequenced by immunoSEQ multiplex PCR, and TCRdb holds only the in-frame ones, with some missing. The sample yields 46,000 or so clones, roughly 87% seen once. Germline V gives CDR1 SEHNR, CDR2 FQNEAQ (reference sequence). J gave up 3 bases and V 5 bases, and 10 bases lay outside the gene matches. The CDR3 runs 17 residues. Stimulus-free culture yielded autoproliferating CFSE-dim and non-proliferating CFSE-high T cells, each sequenced separately. Pooled replicate wells came from approximately 5x10^7 CFSE-labeled PBMCs cultured about seven days without stimulus. Without exogenous stimuli, around 0.54 uM CFSE-labeled PBMCs were cultured serum-free.

Material for sequencing was PBMCs from blood kept in culture. The gene calls are TRBV7-9 and TRBJ2-6; 7 bases are a match to TRBD1. The origin of this receptor is a human donor with multiple sclerosis. The CDR3, as DNA: TGTGCCAGCAGCCCCGGACAGGAGCTCGTTGGGGCCAACGTCCTGACTTTC. Translating it yields CASSPGQELVGANVLTF.